These T cell receptor beta chains were read from a single sample in a study of blood T cell repertoires in COVID-19. Data came from immunoSEQ multiplex PCR; TCRdb stores just in-frame clones and leaves some out. The sample has under 200,000 clones, approximately 91% seen once. The source material was peripheral blood. All receptors come from a man aged 18-30 years with acute or convalescent COVID-19. Each CDR3 is given with its conserved first and last residue. D genes are given only for firm matches.

v_call: TRBV15
j_call: TRBJ1-1
d_call: TRBD1
cdr3_aa: CATSRGTGDNTEAFF
cdr3_nt: TGTGCCACCAGCAGAGGGACAGGGGATAACACTGAAGCTTTCTTT

v_call: TRBV5-8
j_call: TRBJ1-3
d_call: TRBD1
cdr3_aa: CASSRGQPPSGNTIYF
cdr3_nt: TGTGCCAGCAGCAGGGGACAGCCGCCCTCTGGAAACACCATATATTTT

v_call: TRBV6-1
j_call: TRBJ1-1
d_call: NA
cdr3_aa: CASSEALGSLNTEAFF
cdr3_nt: TGTGCCAGCAGTGAAGCGCTCGGTAGCCTGAACACTGAAGCTTTCTTT

v_call: TRBV6-5
j_call: TRBJ2-7
d_call: TRBD1
cdr3_aa: CASSYSRGQGVHEQYF
cdr3_nt: TGTGCCAGCAGTTACTCGCGGGGACAGGGTGTTCACGAGCAGTACTTC

v_call: TRBV18
j_call: TRBJ2-1
d_call: NA
cdr3_aa: CASSRARGGSYNEQFF
cdr3_nt: TGTGCCAGCTCACGAGCGAGGGGAGGCTCCTACAATGAGCAGTTCTTC

v_call: TRBV6-6
j_call: TRBJ1-1
d_call: NA
cdr3_aa: CASSYIQNTEAFF
cdr3_nt: TGTGCCAGCAGTTACATCCAGAACACTGAAGCTTTCTTT

v_call: TRBV9
j_call: TRBJ2-5
d_call: NA
cdr3_aa: CASSVGGGTQTQYF
cdr3_nt: TGTGCCAGCAGCGTAGGGGGGGGCACGCAGACCCAGTACTTC

v_call: TRBV7-2
j_call: TRBJ2-3
d_call: NA
cdr3_aa: CASSLGDGRAQYF
cdr3_nt: TGTGCCAGCAGCCTAGGGGATGGCAGGGCGCAGTATTTT

v_call: TRBV5-5
j_call: TRBJ1-2
d_call: TRBD1
cdr3_aa: CASSFGTGEYGYTF
cdr3_nt: TGTGCCAGCAGCTTCGGGACAGGGGAATATGGCTACACCTTC

v_call: TRBV2
j_call: TRBJ2-2
d_call: TRBD1
cdr3_aa: CASIAGTGRNTGELFF
cdr3_nt: TGTGCCAGCATCGCAGGGACAGGGAGGAACACCGGGGAGCTGTTTTTT

v_call: TRBV19
j_call: TRBJ1-5
d_call: TRBD1
cdr3_aa: CASRDRGFSNQPQHF
cdr3_nt: TGTGCCAGTAGGGACAGGGGATTTAGCAATCAGCCCCAGCATTTT